A selection of T cell receptor beta chains follows, all from one sample in a study of immune evolution from preneoplasia to lung adenocarcinoma. The data were produced by immunoSEQ multiplex PCR, yet TCRdb's version contains in-frame clones alone and is incomplete. The sample shows under 8,000 clones, 79% of them seen only once. What was sequenced was FFPE minimally invasive lung adenocarcinoma tissue. All receptors come from a person aged 65 to 85 with lung adenocarcinoma. The CDR3 runs from the conserved cysteine through the conserved F or W. A D gene is named only where the DNA matches it firmly. Not all rows give a size; the values are once, few, many and, for expanded clones, a class.

V	length	size	J	D	DNA	CDR3
TRBV28	14	large	TRBJ1-5	TRBD1	TGTGCCAGCAGTTTGGGACAGAGCAATCAGCCCCAGCATTTT	CASSLGQSNQPQHF
TRBV7-6	13	NA	TRBJ2-7	TRBD1	TGTGCCAGCAGCCGACAGGGTTCCTACGAGCAGTACTTC	CASSRQGSYEQYF
TRBV29-1	13	NA	TRBJ1-1	NA	TGCAGCGTTCGGGGGCCGGTGAACACTGAAGCTTTCTTT	CSVRGPVNTEAFF
TRBV19	20	once	TRBJ2-3	NA	TGTGCCAGTAGTATTTTATATGTTGGGACCGCCAGGACTAGCACAGATACGCAGTATTTT	CASSILYVGTARTSTDTQYF
TRBV6-5	14	NA	TRBJ2-7	NA	TGTGCCAGCAGGACGGGACACATCAACTACGAGCAGTACTTC	CASRTGHINYEQYF
TRBV18	14	medium-sized	TRBJ2-6	NA	TGTGCCAGCTCAGTGGACTCTGGGGCCAACGTCCTGACTTTC	CASSVDSGANVLTF
TRBV7-9	15	NA	TRBJ2-3	TRBD1	TGTGCCAGCAGCTCTTCGACAGGGTCGGGAGATACGCAGTATTTT	CASSSSTGSGDTQYF
TRBV9	14	NA	TRBJ2-5	NA	TGTGCCAGCAGCGTAGATGCGGGACAAGAGACCCAGTACTTC	CASSVDAGQETQYF
TRBV6-1	15	NA	TRBJ2-5	NA	TGTGCCAGCAGTTCAACCACAGGGGGGGGAGAGACCCAGTACTTC	CASSSTTGGGETQYF
TRBV28	12	once	TRBJ2-1	NA	TGTGCCAGCAACTCGGGGTTAGATGAGCAGTTCTTC	CASNSGLDEQFF
TRBV10-3	14	NA	TRBJ2-7	NA	TGTGCCACCACAGGGGAGGGGACAACCTACGAGCAGTACTTC	CATTGEGTTYEQYF
TRBV7-8	15	once	TRBJ2-7	TRBD2	TGTGCCAGCAGCTTAGGAGGCAGCGGGAGCTACGAGCAGTACTTC	CASSLGGSGSYEQYF
TRBV5-1	14	NA	TRBJ1-3	NA	TGCGCCAGCAGGCGGGAAGGCTCTGGAAACACCATATATTTT	CASRREGSGNTIYF
TRBV27	14	NA	TRBJ2-1	NA	TGTGCCAGCAGGGAGGAGGGAGGAAGGAATGAGCAGTTCTTC	CASREEGGRNEQFF
TRBV9	14	NA	TRBJ2-2	TRBD2	TGTGCCAGCAGCTATAGCGGGAGTGGCGGGGAGCTGTTTTTT	CASSYSGSGGELFF
TRBV2	12	NA	TRBJ1-1	NA	TGTGCCAGCAGTGTTCTGGGTGTGGATGCTTTCTTT	CASSVLGVDAFF
TRBV10-2	14	few	TRBJ1-3	NA	TGCGCCAGCAGTGACACCCACTCTGGAAACACCATATATTTT	CASSDTHSGNTIYF
TRBV9	15	NA	TRBJ2-7	NA	TGTGCCAGCAGCGTAGATTCACAGGGAGGGCGCGAGCAGTACTTC	CASSVDSQGGREQYF
TRBV6-1	14	NA	TRBJ2-1	NA	TGTGCCAGCAGTGCCGGGTACCCCTACAATGAGCAGTTCTTC	CASSAGYPYNEQFF
TRBV9	14	NA	TRBJ2-3	NA	TGTGCCAGCCGACGAGGGGGTAGCACAGATACGCAGTATTTT	CASRRGGSTDTQYF
TRBV7-3	14	NA	TRBJ2-1	NA	TGTGCCAGCAGCCCCCGGGACACGGACAATGAGCAGTTCTTC	CASSPRDTDNEQFF
TRBV5-1	15	NA	TRBJ1-2	NA	TGCGCCAGCAGCTTGGTTGGGGGGGACCCTCTTGGCTACACCTTC	CASSLVGGDPLGYTF
TRBV5-1	13	NA	TRBJ1-1	NA	TGCGCCAGCAGCTTGGGAGTGTACACTGAAGCTTTCTTT	CASSLGVYTEAFF
TRBV11-2	12	NA	TRBJ1-3	NA	TGTGCCAGCAGCCCTACTACGAACACCATATATTTT	CASSPTTNTIYF
TRBV29-1	11	NA	TRBJ2-7	TRBD2	TGCAGCGTTTGGCTAGCGGGGGAGCAGTACTTC	CSVWLAGEQYF
TRBV6-5	14	NA	TRBJ1-5	TRBD1	TGTGCCAGCAGTACGGACAGGGGCAATCAGCCCCAGCATTTT	CASSTDRGNQPQHF